The 31 T cell receptor beta chains below all came from one sample that was sequenced in a study of T-cell reconstitution after alpha-beta-depleted transplantation in children. This sample's TCRbeta library carried unique molecular identifier barcodes. TCRdb fed the PCR reads into MiXCR, producing one record per CDR3 protein. The table lists around 340,000 distinct CDR3 sequences, less than 15% of them singletons. Sequenced material: PBMCs, taken from the stem cell graft. The receptors originated from a human donor who donated a stem cell graft to a child with Fanconi anemia.

This clonotype has ten or more counts. The J gene is TRBJ2-3, the V gene TRBV28; D gene unclear. V dropped 6 bases and J dropped 2 bases, with 15 bases sitting between them. The length of the CDR3 is 15 residues. The germline gives CDR1 MDHEN, CDR2 SYDVKM. CDR3 coding DNA: TGTGCCAGCAGCCTTGCTCTCTCTTCCACAGATACGCAGTATTTT. Protein sequence: CASSLALSSTDTQYF.

This clonotype was found many times. The chain recombines TRBV20-1 with TRBJ2-3; possibly TRBD1 or TRBD2 for D (6 bases each). Germline CDR1 is DFQATT and CDR2 is SNEGSKA (reference sequence). The germline V and J ends were trimmed by 3 bases and 6 bases, with 19 bases remaining between them. CDR3 size: 15 residues. The CDR3 bases are TGCAGTGCTAGCTCCCCGGGGGCGCTCTCGGATACGCAGTATTTT. It encodes CSASSPGALSDTQYF.

This clonotype has just a few counts. The V call is TRBV27, the J call TRBJ2-7; 9 nucleotides agree with TRBD1. Unmatched junction bases numbered 12, after V lost 5 bases and J lost 4 bases. Germline V gene lookup returns CDR1 MNHEY and CDR2 SMNVEV (reference sequence). The CDR3 extends over 16 amino acids. The DNA for the CDR3 is TGTGCCAGCAGTGAGGTGCTCGGACAGGGGATGTACGAGCAGTACTTC. Its translation: CASSEVLGQGMYEQYF.

A few counts support this clonotype. The V call is TRBV2, the J call TRBJ2-1; 9 bases map to TRBD1. This CDR3 has 14 residues. Per the germline V gene, CDR1 is SNHLY and CDR2 is FYNNEI. V lost 7 bases to trimming and J lost 6 bases; unmatched junction nucleotides: 7. The CDR3 nucleotides read TGTGCCAGCACCCAGCGGACAGGGGTCAATGAGCAGTTCTTC. Its translation is CASTQRTGVNEQFF.

This clonotype was counted at least ten times. This chain joins TRBV7-2 and TRBJ2-3; the D is unclear. The V gene lost 5 bases and the J gene lost 7 bases, with 10 bases spanning the gap. Germline loops: CDR1 SGHTA, CDR2 FQGNSA. This CDR3 has 12 residues. The CDR3 DNA sequence: TGTGCCAGCAGCACGAATGAACATACGCAGTATTTT. Translated, it gives CASSTNEHTQYF.

This clonotype came up many times. The J gene is TRBJ1-1, the V gene TRBV11-2, with D unresolved. The V and J ends lost 5 bases and 3 bases respectively, with 7 bases between them. CDR3 length: 12 amino acids. Germline assignment: CDR1 SGHAT and CDR2 FQNNGV. CDR3 bases: TGTGCCAGCAGCGTACCTTACACTGAAGCTTTCTTT. As protein: CASSVPYTEAFF.

The genes are TRBV10-3 and TRBJ2-1; D is undetermined. The ends were cut back, 0 bases at V and 5 bases at J, with 11 bases in the middle. CDR1 and CDR2 (germline): ENHRY, SYGVKD. This CDR3 has 15 residues. DNA of the CDR3: TGTGCCATCAGTGAGTCTGACTTGGCGGACAATGAGCAGTTCTTC. Translated, it gives CAISESDLADNEQFF.

This rearrangement joins TRBV2 to TRBJ2-7; D is possibly TRBD1 (6 bases). Per germline, CDR1 SNHLY and CDR2 FYNNEI. The CDR3 has 14 residues. V was cut by 5 bases and J by 3 bases, with 14 bases left in between. CDR3 loop: CASSIHGQLYEQYF. CDR3 bases: TGTGCCAGCAGTATCCACGGACAGCTCTACGAGCAGTACTTC.

This clonotype was seen ten or more times. The J gene is TRBJ1-3, the V gene TRBV5-1; 8 nucleotides agree with TRBD1. The J segment lost 0 bases and the V segment lost 4 bases, leaving 6 bases of the junction unmatched. The CDR3 is made up of 16 amino acids. CDR1 SGHRS and CDR2 YFSETQ come from the germline V gene. This CDR3 reads CASSKGQESSGNTIYF. The DNA of the CDR3 is TGCGCCAGCAGCAAGGGACAGGAAAGCTCTGGAAACACCATATATTTT. Filled out from reference TRBV5-1 and TRBJ1-3, the complete variable domain reads KAGVTQTPRYLIKTRGQQVTLSCSPISGHRSVSWYQQTPGQGLQFLFEYFSETQRNKGNFPGRFSGRQFSNSRSEMNVSTLELGDSALYLCASSKGQESSGNTIYFGEGSWLTVV.

This clonotype was seen a few times. This chain uses TRBV4-1 with TRBJ2-3, with TRBD2 as a possible D gene (7 bases). With 0 bases removed from V and 5 bases from J, the gap between germline ends came to 21 bases. Germline V CDR1 and CDR2: MGHRA, YSYEKL. This CDR3 has 18 residues. The CDR3 bases are TGCGCCAGCAGCCAAGATCAGCGAACGGCGGGGGCGGGAGATACGCAGTATTTT. Protein sequence: CASSQDQRTAGAGDTQYF.

The chain has TRBV5-1 and TRBJ2-1; a possible D gene is TRBD1 (6 bases). Trimming took off 0 bases at V and 6 bases at J, with 10 bases between the two ends. The CDR3 sequence is 14 residues long. CDR1 and CDR2 (germline): SGHRS, YFSETQ. This chain's CDR3 is CASSLGDRSNEQFF. As DNA, the CDR3 is TGCGCCAGCAGCTTGGGAGACAGGTCCAATGAGCAGTTCTTC.

The chain couples TRBV5-1 to TRBJ1-1; D uncertain. The CDR3 has 13 amino acids. V lost 3 bases and J lost 5, with 11 bases in between. Germline CDR1 reads SGHRS; CDR2 reads YFSETQ. The CDR3 is CASSYTAGTEAFF. The DNA for the CDR3 is TGCGCCAGCAGCTATACGGCCGGGACTGAAGCTTTCTTT.

This clonotype was recorded a few times. The chain couples TRBV5-6 to TRBJ2-5; D unresolved. Germline lookup yields CDR1 SGHDT and CDR2 YYEEEE. The CDR3 is 13 residues long. The germline V and J ends were trimmed by 1 base and 5 bases, with 9 bases remaining between them. The chain's CDR3 is CASSLFIEETQYF. In nucleotides, the CDR3 is TGTGCCAGCAGCTTGTTCATTGAGGAGACCCAGTACTTC.

J is TRBJ2-5 and V is TRBV4-1; TRBD1 might be the D (6 bases). The germline CDR1 and CDR2 sequences are MGHRA and YSYEKL. There are 15 residues in the CDR3. Trimming shortened V by 1 base and J by 5 bases, and 14 bases separated the two germline ends. In nucleotides, the CDR3 is TGCGCCAGCAGCCAAGCTGGGGGCCGTGTGGAGACCCAGTACTTC. Translation gives CASSQAGGRVETQYF.

This clonotype was detected only once. The chain is built from TRBV6-6 and TRBJ2-1; 7 nucleotides match TRBD1. Germline V CDR1 and CDR2: MNHNY, SVGAGI (reference sequence). This CDR3 is built from 13 residues. The junction had 10 bases not matched to a gene; V was cut back by 8 bases and J by 9 bases. CDR3 loop: CASEQTGSGEQFF. The CDR3 nucleotides are TGTGCCAGCGAACAGACAGGGAGCGGTGAGCAGTTCTTC.

This clonotype was seen more than once but under ten times. The chain recombines TRBV6-1 with TRBJ2-1; TRBD1 matches 8 bases. V shed 7 bases and J 6 bases; nucleotides not matched to a gene: 14. This CDR3 spans 16 amino acids. CDR1 MNHNS and CDR2 SASEGT come from the germline V gene. CDR3 amino acids: CASKPYDRGGGNEQFF. The CDR3 nucleotides are TGTGCCAGCAAACCCTATGACAGGGGAGGAGGCAATGAGCAGTTCTTC.

This sequence joins TRBV29-1 and TRBJ1-2; TRBD1 agrees at 7 bases. Germline V gives CDR1 SQVTM, CDR2 ANQGSEA. The V segment lost 3 bases and the J segment 6 bases; nucleotides outside the gene matches: 7. The CDR3 spans 13 residues. CDR3 residues: CSVDGTAGNGYTF. CDR3 DNA: TGCAGCGTTGATGGGACAGCAGGGAATGGCTACACCTTC.

This clonotype was detected only a few times. The CDR3 DNA reads TGCAGCGTCAGAATTATGGACGGGGAGCTGTTTTTT. It encodes CSVRIMDGELFF. The chain carries TRBV29-1 and TRBJ2-2, with D unclear. Germline V gene data show CDR1 as SQVTM and CDR2 as ANQGSEA. Trimming removed 6 bases from V and 7 bases from J, with 12 bases in between. CDR3 length: 12 amino acids.

Many counts were recorded for this clonotype. The chain carries TRBV27 and TRBJ2-2; unclear D gene. CDR1 and CDR2 (germline): MNHEY, SMNVEV (reference sequence). This CDR3 has 16 amino acids. Trimming removed 2 bases at V and 4 bases at J, with 14 bases between. The CDR3 is CASSLLLHSGTGELFF. In DNA form, the CDR3 reads TGTGCCAGCAGTTTACTACTCCACTCGGGCACCGGGGAGCTGTTTTTT.

This clonotype was observed a handful of times. V gene TRBV7-2 combines with J gene TRBJ2-5, with a weak D call TRBD1 (6 bases). V was clipped by 0 bases and J by 4 bases, with 12 bases between them. From germline, CDR1 is SGHTA and CDR2 FQGNSA. This CDR3 contains 15 residues. CDR3 residues: CASSLAGQRIETQYF. CDR3 DNA: TGTGCCAGCAGCTTAGCTGGACAGAGGATAGAGACCCAGTACTTC.

This clonotype appeared a few times. The CDR3: CASSFQGTSYEQYF. CDR3 in DNA: TGTGCCAGCAGTTTTCAGGGGACCTCCTACGAGCAGTACTTC. The chain recombines TRBV12-3 or TRBV12-4 with TRBJ2-7; tentatively, D is TRBD1 (6 bases). Deletions cut 3 bases from V and 0 bases from J, with 9 bases between. This CDR3 region has 14 residues.

This clonotype came up many times. This chain links TRBV29-1 with TRBJ1-1; unclear D gene. CDR3 length equals 10 residues. V was pared by 5 bases and J by 4 bases, with 5 bases between. The germline V gene has CDR1 SQVTM and CDR2 ANQGSEA. This CDR3 is CSVLTTEAFF. For the CDR3, the DNA is TGCAGCGTTTTAACCACTGAAGCTTTCTTT.

The sample holds a few counts of this clonotype. The chain carries TRBV6-2 or TRBV6-3 and TRBJ1-1; tentatively, D is TRBD1 (6 bases). From germline, CDR1 is MNHEY and CDR2 SVGEGT. The CDR3 spans 18 residues. Trimming removed 8 bases at V and 4 bases at J, with 29 bases between. CDR3 region: CASLERTASNPRGTEAFF. As DNA, the CDR3 is TGTGCCAGCCTGGAGAGGACAGCCTCCAACCCGCGTGGCACTGAAGCTTTCTTT.

The V and J genes are TRBV11-2 and TRBJ2-1; the D is unclear. From germline, CDR1 is SGHAT and CDR2 FQNNGV. There are 15 residues in the CDR3. The V end was cut by 1 base, the J end by 5 bases, with 12 bases between. This CDR3 is CASSLVPADNNEQFF. The CDR3 DNA reads TGTGCCAGCAGCTTAGTTCCCGCAGACAACAATGAGCAGTTCTTC.

With respect to this clonotype: A read error may produce the germline difference seen at one junction end. J is TRBJ1-1 and V is TRBV24-1; no reliable D call. This CDR3 is 14 amino acids long. Germline CDR1 KGHDR, CDR2 SFDVKD. CDR3 bases: TGTGCCACCAGTGATTCTTTTGGGAACTCTGAAGCTTTCTTT. Protein: CATSDSFGNSEAFF.

The gene calls are TRBV7-8 and TRBJ1-5, with a possible D match to TRBD1 (5 bases). In germline, CDR1 is SGHVS, CDR2 FQNEAQ. V was shortened by 3 bases and J by 3 bases, with 12 bases between the two germline ends. This CDR3 contains 15 residues. In DNA form, the CDR3 reads TGTGCCAGCAGCTTGGGGCAGCCCTACAATCAGCCCCAGCATTTT. As protein: CASSLGQPYNQPQHF.

The chain joins TRBV30 to TRBJ2-2, with a tentative D call TRBD1 (5 bases). Germline CDR1 is GTSNPN and CDR2 is SVGIG (reference sequence). V was clipped by 6 bases and J by 3 bases, with 14 bases between them. The CDR3 is made up of 14 amino acids. CDR3 DNA: TGTGCCTGCCACTCGGCAGGGTACACCGGGGAGCTGTTTTTT. Amino acid sequence: CACHSAGYTGELFF.

This clonotype has more than one count but fewer than ten. The final CDR3 position lacks the conserved phenylalanine or tryptophan, pointing to a likely read error. CDR3 bases: TGCGCCAGCAGCCAAGGGCCCCGAAGGGAAGCTAACTATGGCTACACCTCC. It encodes CASSQGPRREANYGYTS. The chain combines TRBV4-3 with TRBJ1-2; D call uncertain. Germline V gives CDR1 LGHNA, CDR2 YSLEER. This CDR3 is 17 amino acids long. The V end lost 1 base, the J end lost 0 bases, and 15 bases lay between the germline ends.

This clonotype was seen more than once but under ten times. The V call is TRBV2, the J call TRBJ2-4; D remains ambiguous. Germline CDR1 reads SNHLY; CDR2 reads FYNNEI. This CDR3 is built from 11 residues. The V end lost 3 bases, the J end lost 15 bases, and 12 bases lay between the germline ends. The CDR3 DNA reads TGTGCCAGCAGTGAGATGCTCCAGACGTACTTC. Its protein product is CASSEMLQTYF.

In its sample, this clonotype was seen many times. The J gene is TRBJ2-1, the V gene TRBV7-2; no clear D. Looked up from germline, CDR1 is SGHTA and CDR2 is FQGNSA. This CDR3 comprises 13 residues. The V and J ends lost 0 bases and 6 bases respectively, with 6 bases between them. The CDR3 spells CASSLARLNEQFF. CDR3 sequence (DNA): TGTGCCAGCAGCTTAGCAAGACTCAATGAGCAGTTCTTC. Combining the CDR3 with reference TRBV7-2 and TRBJ2-1 gives the whole variable domain GAGVSQSPSNKVTEKGKDVELRCDPISGHTALYWYRQSLGQGLEFLIYFQGNSAPDKSGLPSDRFSAERTGGSVSTLTIQRTQQEDSAVYLCASSLARLNEQFFGPGTRLTVL.

This clonotype has only a few counts. This chain uses TRBV29-1 with TRBJ2-5; a possible D gene is TRBD2 (5 bases). Germline-derived CDR1 and CDR2 are SQVTM and ANQGSEA. V was clipped by 7 bases and J by 5 bases, with 17 bases between them. CDR3 length: 13 residues. The CDR3 DNA sequence: TGCAGCGGCTCACTAGGTTCGCGTGAGACCCAGTACTTC. As protein: CSGSLGSRETQYF.